This TCR beta chain was obtained from a study of blood T cells in healthy people across ages. Study-wide background: Capture via template switching afforded approximately one barcoded beta molecule per two T cells. Study results and limitations: When set beside aged donors, long-lived donors presented more naive CD4+ cells and higher diversity.

In the case of this clonotype: What it binds is unknown.

Using a J-beta primer mix together with a sample-barcoded 5' primer, a second PCR was run for about 6 to 12 cycles. With 12 random nucleotides, a template-switch adaptor tagged each individual cDNA molecule. MiXCR was run by TCRdb on the 5' RACE reads, yielding one entry per CDR3 protein. Of hundreds of thousands of distinct CDR3 sequences in the sample, around 43% are singletons; the top ten hold approximately 19%. Germline lookup yields CDR1 ENHRY and CDR2 SYGVKD. Trimming removed 3 bases from V and 3 bases from J, with 14 bases in between. This CDR3 is built from 15 residues. The chain combines TRBV10-3 with TRBJ1-1; D ambiguous. The source of this sequence is a man in his sixties in good health. The sample taken for sequencing was blood. The CDR3 loop reads CAISENPRKDTEAFF. CDR3 coding DNA: TGTGCCATCAGTGAAAACCCAAGGAAGGACACTGAAGCTTTCTTT.